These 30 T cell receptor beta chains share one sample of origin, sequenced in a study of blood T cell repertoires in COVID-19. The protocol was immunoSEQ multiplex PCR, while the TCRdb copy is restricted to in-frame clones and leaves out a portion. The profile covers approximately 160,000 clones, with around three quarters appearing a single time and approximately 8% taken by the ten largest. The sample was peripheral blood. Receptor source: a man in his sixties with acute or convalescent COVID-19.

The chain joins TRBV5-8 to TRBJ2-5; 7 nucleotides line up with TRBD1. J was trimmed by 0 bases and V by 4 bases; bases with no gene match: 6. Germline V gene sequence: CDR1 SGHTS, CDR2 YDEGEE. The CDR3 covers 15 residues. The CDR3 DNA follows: TGTGCCAGCAGCCAATACAGGGGCGACCAAGAGACCCAGTACTTC. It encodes CASSQYRGDQETQYF. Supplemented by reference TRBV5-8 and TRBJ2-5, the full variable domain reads EAGVTQSPTHLIKTRGQQATLRCSPISGHTSVYWYQQALGLGLQFLLWYDEGEERNRGNFPPRFSGRQFPNYSSELNVNALELEDSALYLCASSQYRGDQETQYFGPGTRLLVL.

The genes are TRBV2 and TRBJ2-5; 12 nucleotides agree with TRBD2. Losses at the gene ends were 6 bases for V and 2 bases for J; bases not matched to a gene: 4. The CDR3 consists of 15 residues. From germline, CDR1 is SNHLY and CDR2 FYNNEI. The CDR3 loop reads CASRRLAGAQETQYF. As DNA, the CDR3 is TGTGCCAGCAGGAGACTAGCGGGGGCTCAAGAGACCCAGTACTTC.

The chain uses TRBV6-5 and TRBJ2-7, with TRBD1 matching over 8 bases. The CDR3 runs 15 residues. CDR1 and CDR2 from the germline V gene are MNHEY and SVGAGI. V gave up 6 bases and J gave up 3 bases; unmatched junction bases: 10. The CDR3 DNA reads TGTGCCAGCAGGAGAAAAGGGACAGGCGACTACGAGCAGTACTTC. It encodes CASRRKGTGDYEQYF.

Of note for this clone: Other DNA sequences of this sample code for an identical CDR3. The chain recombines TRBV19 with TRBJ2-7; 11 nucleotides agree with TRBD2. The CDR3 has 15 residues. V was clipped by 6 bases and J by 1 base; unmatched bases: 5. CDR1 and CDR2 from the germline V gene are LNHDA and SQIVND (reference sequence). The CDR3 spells CASSLTSGGSYEQYF. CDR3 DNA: TGTGCCAGTAGCCTCACTAGCGGGGGATCCTACGAGCAGTACTTC.

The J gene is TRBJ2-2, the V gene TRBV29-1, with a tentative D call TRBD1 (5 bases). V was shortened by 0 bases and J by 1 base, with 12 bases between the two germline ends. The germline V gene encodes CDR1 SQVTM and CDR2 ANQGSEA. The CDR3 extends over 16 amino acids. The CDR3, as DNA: TGCAGCGTTGAAGATAGGGGCAGCGAGAACACCGGGGAGCTGTTTTTT. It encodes CSVEDRGSENTGELFF.

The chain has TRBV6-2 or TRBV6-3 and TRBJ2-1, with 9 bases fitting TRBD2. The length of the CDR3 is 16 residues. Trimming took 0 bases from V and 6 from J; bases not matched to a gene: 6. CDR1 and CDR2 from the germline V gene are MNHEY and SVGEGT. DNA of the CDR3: TGTGCCAGCAGTTACTCGCCTAGCGGGACCAGCAATGAGCAGTTCTTC. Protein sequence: CASSYSPSGTSNEQFF.

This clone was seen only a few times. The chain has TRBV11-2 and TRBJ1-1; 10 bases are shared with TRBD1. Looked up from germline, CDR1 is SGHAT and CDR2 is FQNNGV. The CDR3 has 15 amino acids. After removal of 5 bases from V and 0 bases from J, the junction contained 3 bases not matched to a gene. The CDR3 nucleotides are TGTGCCAGCAGCCTGGGGACAGGGGTGAACACTGAAGCTTTCTTT. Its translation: CASSLGTGVNTEAFF.

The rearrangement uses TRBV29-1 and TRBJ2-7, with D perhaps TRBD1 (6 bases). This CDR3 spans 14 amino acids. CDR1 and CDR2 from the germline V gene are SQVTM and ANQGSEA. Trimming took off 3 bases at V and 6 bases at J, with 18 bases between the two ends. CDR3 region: CSVELHREWAEQYF. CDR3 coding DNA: TGCAGCGTTGAGCTTCACAGGGAATGGGCCGAGCAGTACTTC.

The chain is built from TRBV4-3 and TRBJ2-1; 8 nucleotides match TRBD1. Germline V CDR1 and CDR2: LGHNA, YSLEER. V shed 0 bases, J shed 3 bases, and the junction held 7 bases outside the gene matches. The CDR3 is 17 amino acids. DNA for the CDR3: TGCGCCAGCAGCCAAGACCTCTACGGACAGGGCTACAATGAGCAGTTCTTC. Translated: CASSQDLYGQGYNEQFF.

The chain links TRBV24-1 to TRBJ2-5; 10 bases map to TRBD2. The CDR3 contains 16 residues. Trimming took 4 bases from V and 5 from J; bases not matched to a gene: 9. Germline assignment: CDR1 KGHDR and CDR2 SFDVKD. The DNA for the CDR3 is TGTGCCACCAGTGAAACTAGCGGGGAAGGATGGGAGACCCAGTACTTC. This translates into CATSETSGEGWETQYF.

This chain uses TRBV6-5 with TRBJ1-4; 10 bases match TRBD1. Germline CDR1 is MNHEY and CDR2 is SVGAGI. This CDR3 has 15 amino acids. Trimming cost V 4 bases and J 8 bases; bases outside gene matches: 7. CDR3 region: CASSLSGTGAEKLFF. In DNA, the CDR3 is TGTGCCAGCAGTTTATCCGGGACAGGGGCGGAAAAACTGTTTTTT.

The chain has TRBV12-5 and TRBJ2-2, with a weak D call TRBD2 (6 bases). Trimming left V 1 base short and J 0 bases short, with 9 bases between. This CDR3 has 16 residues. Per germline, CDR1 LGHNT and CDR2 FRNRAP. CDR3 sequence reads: CASGLGGLPNTGELFF. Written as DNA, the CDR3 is TGTGCTAGTGGTTTGGGTGGACTACCGAACACCGGGGAGCTGTTTTTT.

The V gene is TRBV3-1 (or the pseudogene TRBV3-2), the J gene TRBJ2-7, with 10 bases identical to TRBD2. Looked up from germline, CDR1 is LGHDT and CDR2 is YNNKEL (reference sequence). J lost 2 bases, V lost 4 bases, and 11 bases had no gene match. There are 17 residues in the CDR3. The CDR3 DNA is TGTGCCAGCAGCCCTGAGAGAGCGAGCGGGGGGGCCTACGAGCAGTACTTC. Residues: CASSPERASGGAYEQYF.

The CDR3 sequence is CASSLGNSYNEQFF. Written as DNA, the CDR3 is TGCGCCAGCAGCTTGGGTAATAGCTACAATGAGCAGTTCTTC. The gene calls are TRBV5-1 and TRBJ2-1; unclear D gene. CDR3 length equals 14 residues. The germline V and J ends were trimmed by 0 bases and 3 bases, with 7 bases remaining between them. Per germline, CDR1 SGHRS and CDR2 YFSETQ.

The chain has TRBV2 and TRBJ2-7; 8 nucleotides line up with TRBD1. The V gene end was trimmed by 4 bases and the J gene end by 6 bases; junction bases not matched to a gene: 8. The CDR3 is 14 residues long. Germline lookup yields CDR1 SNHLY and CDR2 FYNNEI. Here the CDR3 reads CASSARQGAVEQYF. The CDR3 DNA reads TGTGCCAGCAGTGCTCGGCAGGGGGCAGTCGAGCAGTACTTC.

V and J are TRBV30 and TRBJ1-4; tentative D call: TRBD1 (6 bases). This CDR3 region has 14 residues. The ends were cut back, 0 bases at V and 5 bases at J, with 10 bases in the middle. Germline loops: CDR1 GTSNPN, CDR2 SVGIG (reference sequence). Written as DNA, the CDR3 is TGTGCCTGGAGTGTAGGGACACAGAATGAAAAACTGTTTTTT. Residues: CAWSVGTQNEKLFF. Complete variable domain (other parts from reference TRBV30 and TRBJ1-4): SQTIHQWPATLVQPVGSPLSLECTVEGTSNPNLYWYRQAAGRGLQLLFYSVGIGQISSEVPQNLSASRPQDRQFILSSKKLLLSDSGFYLCAWSVGTQNEKLFFGSGTQLSVL.

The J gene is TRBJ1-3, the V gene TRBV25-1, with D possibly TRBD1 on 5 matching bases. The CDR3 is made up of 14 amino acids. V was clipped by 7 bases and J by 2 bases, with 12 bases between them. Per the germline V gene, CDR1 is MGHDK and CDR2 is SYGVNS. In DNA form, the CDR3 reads TGTGCCAGCACCGCCGGGGGTGCTGGAAACACCATATATTTT. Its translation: CASTAGGAGNTIYF.

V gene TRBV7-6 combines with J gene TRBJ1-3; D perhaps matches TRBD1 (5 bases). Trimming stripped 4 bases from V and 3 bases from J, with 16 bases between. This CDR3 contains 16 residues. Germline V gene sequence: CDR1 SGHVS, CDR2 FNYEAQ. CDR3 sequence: CASSSVRGTRGNTIYF. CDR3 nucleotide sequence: TGTGCCAGCAGCTCCGTAAGGGGTACCCGTGGAAACACCATATATTTT.

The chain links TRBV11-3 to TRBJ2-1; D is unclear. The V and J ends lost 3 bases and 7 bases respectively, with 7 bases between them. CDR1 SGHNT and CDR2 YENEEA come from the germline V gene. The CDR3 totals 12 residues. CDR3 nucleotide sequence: TGTGCCAGCAGCTTTCAGGAAAATGAGCAGTTCTTC. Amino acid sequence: CASSFQENEQFF.

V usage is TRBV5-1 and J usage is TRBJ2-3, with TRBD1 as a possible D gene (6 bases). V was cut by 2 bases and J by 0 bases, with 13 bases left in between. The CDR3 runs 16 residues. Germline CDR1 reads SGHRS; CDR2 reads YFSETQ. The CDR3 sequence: CASSFRTGLSTDTQYF. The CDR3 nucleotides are TGCGCCAGCAGCTTTAGAACAGGGCTAAGCACAGATACGCAGTATTTT. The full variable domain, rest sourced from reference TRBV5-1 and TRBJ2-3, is KAGVTQTPRYLIKTRGQQVTLSCSPISGHRSVSWYQQTPGQGLQFLFEYFSETQRNKGNFPGRFSGRQFSNSRSEMNVSTLELGDSALYLCASSFRTGLSTDTQYFGPGTRLTVL.

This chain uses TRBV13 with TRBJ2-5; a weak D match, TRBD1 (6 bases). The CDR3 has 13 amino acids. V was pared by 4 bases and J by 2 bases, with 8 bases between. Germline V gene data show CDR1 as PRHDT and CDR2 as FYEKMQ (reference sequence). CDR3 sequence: CASSYQGQETQYF. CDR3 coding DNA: TGTGCCAGCAGCTATCAGGGGCAAGAGACCCAGTACTTC.

In DNA form, the CDR3 reads TGTGCCAGCAACCATATAAGACAGGGGGCTGGGTATGGCTACACCTTC. Translation: CASNHIRQGAGYGYTF. The chain employs TRBV7-9 and TRBJ1-2, with TRBD1 matching over 10 bases. The CDR3 sequence is 16 residues long. V gave up 7 bases and J gave up 5 bases; unmatched junction bases: 13. The germline V gene has CDR1 SEHNR and CDR2 FQNEAQ (reference sequence).

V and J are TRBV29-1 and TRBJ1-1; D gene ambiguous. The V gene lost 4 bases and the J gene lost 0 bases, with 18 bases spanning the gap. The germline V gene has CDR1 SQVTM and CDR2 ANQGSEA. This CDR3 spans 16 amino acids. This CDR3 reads CSVGGRGWSVNTEAFF. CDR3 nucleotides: TGCAGCGTTGGAGGTAGAGGTTGGTCGGTGAACACTGAAGCTTTCTTT.

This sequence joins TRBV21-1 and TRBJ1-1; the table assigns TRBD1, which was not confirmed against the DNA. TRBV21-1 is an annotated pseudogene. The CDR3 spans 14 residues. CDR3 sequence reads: CASETGGKNTEAFF. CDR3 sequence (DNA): TGTGCCAGTGAAACAGGGGGCAAGAACACTGAAGCTTTCTTT.

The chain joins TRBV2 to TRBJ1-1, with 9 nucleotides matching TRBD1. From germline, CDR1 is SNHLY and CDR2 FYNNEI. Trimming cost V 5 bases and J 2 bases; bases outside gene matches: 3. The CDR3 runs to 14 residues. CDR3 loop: CASSQQGANTEAFF. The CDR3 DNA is TGTGCCAGCAGTCAACAGGGGGCCAACACTGAAGCTTTCTTT.

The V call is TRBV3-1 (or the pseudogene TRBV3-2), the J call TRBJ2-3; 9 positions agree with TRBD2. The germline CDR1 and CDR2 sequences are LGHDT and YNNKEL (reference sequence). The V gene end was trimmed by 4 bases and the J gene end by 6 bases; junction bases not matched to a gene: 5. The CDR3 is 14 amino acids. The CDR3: CASSPRGGGDTQYF. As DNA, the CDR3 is TGTGCCAGCAGCCCGCGGGGGGGCGGGGATACGCAGTATTTT.

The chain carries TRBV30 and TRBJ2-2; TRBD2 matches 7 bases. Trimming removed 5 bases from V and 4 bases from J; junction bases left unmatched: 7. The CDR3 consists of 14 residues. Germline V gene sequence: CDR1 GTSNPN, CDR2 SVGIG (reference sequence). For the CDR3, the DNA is TGTGCCTGGGGGACTATTCACCCCACCGGGGAGCTGTTTTTT. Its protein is CAWGTIHPTGELFF.

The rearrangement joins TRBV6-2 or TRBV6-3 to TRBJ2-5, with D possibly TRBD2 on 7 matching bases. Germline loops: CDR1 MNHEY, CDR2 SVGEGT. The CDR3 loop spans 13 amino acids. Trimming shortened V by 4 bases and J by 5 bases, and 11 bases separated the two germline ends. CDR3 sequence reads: CASSWGGRETQYF. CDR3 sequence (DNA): TGTGCCAGCAGTTGGGGGGGGCGGGAGACCCAGTACTTC.

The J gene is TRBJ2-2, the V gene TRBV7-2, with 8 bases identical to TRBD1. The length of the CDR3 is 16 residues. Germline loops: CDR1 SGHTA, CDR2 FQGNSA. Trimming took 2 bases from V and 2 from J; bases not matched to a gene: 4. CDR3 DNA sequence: TGTGCCAGCAGCTTATCGGGACAGGTCAACACCGGGGAGCTGTTTTTT. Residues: CASSLSGQVNTGELFF.

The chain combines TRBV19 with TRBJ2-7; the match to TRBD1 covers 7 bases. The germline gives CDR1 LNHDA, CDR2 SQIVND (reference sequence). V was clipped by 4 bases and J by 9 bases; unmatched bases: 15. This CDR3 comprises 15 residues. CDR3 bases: TGTGCCAGTAGTAATTCCGGGACAGACATACTCGGGCAGTACTTC. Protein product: CASSNSGTDILGQYF.